This T cell receptor (beta chain) was documented in a study of blood T cells in healthy people across ages. Whole-study findings and limits: Getting older went along with TCR beta diversity per million T cells dropping roughly linearly. The long-lived group displayed more naive CD4+ cells, plus higher diversity, than the aged donors did.

For the second PCR, which ran for roughly 6 to 12 cycles, a sample-barcoded 5' primer and a J-beta primer mix were used. No fewer than 3 million CDR3-containing paired-end reads came from each sample. TCRdb used MiXCR to reprocess the 5' RACE reads, holding one entry per CDR3 protein. Of about 1.4 million distinct CDR3 sequences in the sample, around 59% were seen once. Note on this clonotype: The antigen is undetermined.

From germline, CDR1 is DFQATT and CDR2 SNEGSKA (reference sequence). This CDR3 has 13 amino acids. The ends were cut back, 6 bases at V and 5 bases at J, with 17 bases in the middle. The TCR comes from a young man in good health. The gene calls are TRBV20-1 and TRBJ2-7; no clear D. The source material was blood. The CDR3 DNA is TGCAGTGCCCCGATGGGCGGTCCCCACGAGCAGTACTTC. Encoded protein: CSAPMGGPHEQYF.